This T cell receptor beta chain originates from a study of shared clonotypes between healthy human individuals. The deep-level immunoSEQ assay was used. Data came from immunoSEQ multiplex PCR; TCRdb stores just in-frame clones and leaves some out. Among about 490,000 clones listed, about 82% were seen once. This clone was detected only once. The V gene's germline CDR1 is SGHAT and CDR2 FQNNGV. Trimming left V 2 bases short and J 2 bases short, with 13 bases between. This CDR3 region has 15 residues. The sequencing input was PBMCs. This sequence was found in a woman between 35 and 50 years old in good health. Some clones in this sample may be carry-over from other donors' samples. This chain joins TRBV11-2 and TRBJ2-7; D is undetermined. DNA for the CDR3: TGTGCCAGCAGCTTATTTTTGGACGGAGCCTACGAGCAGTACTTC. Its protein product is CASSLFLDGAYEQYF.